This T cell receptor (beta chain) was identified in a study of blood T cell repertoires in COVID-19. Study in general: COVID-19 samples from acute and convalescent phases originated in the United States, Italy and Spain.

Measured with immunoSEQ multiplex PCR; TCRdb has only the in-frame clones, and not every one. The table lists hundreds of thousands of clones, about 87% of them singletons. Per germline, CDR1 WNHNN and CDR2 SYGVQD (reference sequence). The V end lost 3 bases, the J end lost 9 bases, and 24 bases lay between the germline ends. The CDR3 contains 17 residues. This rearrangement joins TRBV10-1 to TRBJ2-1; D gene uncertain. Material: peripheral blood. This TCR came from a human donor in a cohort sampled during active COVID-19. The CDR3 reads CASSDSSPLSVGTEQFF. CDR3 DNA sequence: TGCGCCAGCAGTGATTCCAGTCCCCTCTCCGTTGGTACTGAGCAGTTCTTC.